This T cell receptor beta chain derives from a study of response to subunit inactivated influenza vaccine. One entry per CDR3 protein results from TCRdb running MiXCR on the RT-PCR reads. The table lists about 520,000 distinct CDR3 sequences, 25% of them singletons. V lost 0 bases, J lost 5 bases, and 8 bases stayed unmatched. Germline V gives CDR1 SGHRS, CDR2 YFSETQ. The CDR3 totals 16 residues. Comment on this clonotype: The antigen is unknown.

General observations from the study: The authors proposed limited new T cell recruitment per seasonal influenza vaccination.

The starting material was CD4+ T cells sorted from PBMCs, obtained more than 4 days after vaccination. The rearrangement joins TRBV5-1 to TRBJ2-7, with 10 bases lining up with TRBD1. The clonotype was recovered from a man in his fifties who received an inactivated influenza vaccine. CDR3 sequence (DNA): TGCGCCAGCAGCTTGGATGCGACAGGGGGCAGCGACGAGCAGTACTTC. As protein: CASSLDATGGSDEQYF. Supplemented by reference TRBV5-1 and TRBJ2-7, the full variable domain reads KAGVTQTPRYLIKTRGQQVTLSCSPISGHRSVSWYQQTPGQGLQFLFEYFSETQRNKGNFPGRFSGRQFSNSRSEMNVSTLELGDSALYLCASSLDATGGSDEQYFGPGTRLTVT.